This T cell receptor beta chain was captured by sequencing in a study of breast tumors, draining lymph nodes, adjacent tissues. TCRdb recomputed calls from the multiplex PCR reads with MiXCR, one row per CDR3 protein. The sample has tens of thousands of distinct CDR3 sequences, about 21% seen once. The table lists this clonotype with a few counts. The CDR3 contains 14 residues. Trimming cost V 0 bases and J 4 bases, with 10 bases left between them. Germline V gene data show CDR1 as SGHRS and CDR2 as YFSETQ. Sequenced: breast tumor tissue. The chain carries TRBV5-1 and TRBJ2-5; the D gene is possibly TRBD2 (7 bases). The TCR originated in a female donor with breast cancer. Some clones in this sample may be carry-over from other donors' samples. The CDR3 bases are TGCGCCAGCAGCTTGGCCGCGGGGGCAGAGACCCAGTACTTC. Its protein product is CASSLAAGAETQYF.